The 20 T cell receptor beta chains in this list originate from one sample, sequenced in a study of blood T cell repertoires in COVID-19. Measured with immunoSEQ multiplex PCR; TCRdb has only the in-frame clones, and not every one. The table includes 150,000 to 200,000 clones, roughly nine tenths detected once. The sequenced sample consisted of peripheral blood. The receptors were gathered from a man in his sixties with acute or convalescent COVID-19.

This clone was picked up one time. This chain joins TRBV12-3 or TRBV12-4 and TRBJ1-2; no clear D. The V end was cut by 3 bases, the J end by 8 bases, with 13 bases between. This CDR3 contains 13 residues. CDR3: CASSLTPGRGYTF. The CDR3 nucleotides are TGTGCCAGCAGTTTGACACCCGGTAGGGGCTACACCTTC.

The gene calls are TRBV30 and TRBJ1-6, with 7 bases lining up with TRBD1. The CDR3 runs 14 residues. The V gene's germline CDR1 is GTSNPN and CDR2 SVGIG (reference sequence). Trimming removed 7 bases from V and 5 bases from J; junction bases left unmatched: 8. CDR3 sequence reads: CAFAGTVDNSPLHF. CDR3 nucleotides: TGTGCCTTTGCGGGGACAGTAGATAATTCACCCCTCCACTTT.

This chain links TRBV6-6 with TRBJ2-5; the D gene is possibly TRBD2 (5 bases). Between the trimmed V and J ends, which lost 2 bases and 5 bases, there was a span of 12 bases. The CDR3 is 14 amino acids. Per germline, CDR1 MNHNY and CDR2 SVGAGI (reference sequence). CDR3 sequence: CASSYRSGVETQYF. In DNA, the CDR3 is TGTGCCAGCAGTTACCGCTCCGGGGTCGAGACCCAGTACTTC.

The V call is TRBV10-3, the J call TRBJ1-2, with TRBD1 identical over 9 bases. V dropped 8 bases and J dropped 5; count of bases not matched to a gene: 3. The CDR3 length is 12 residues. Germline assignment: CDR1 ENHRY and CDR2 SYGVKD. CDR3 protein: CAIGGQGYGYTF. CDR3 in DNA: TGTGCCATCGGGGGACAGGGTTATGGCTACACCTTC.

V usage is TRBV7-9 and J usage is TRBJ1-2; a possible D gene is TRBD1 (5 bases). Trimming cost V 5 bases and J 2 bases, with 12 bases left between them. This CDR3 contains 14 residues. CDR1 is SEHNR, CDR2 FQNEAQ, per germline (reference sequence). CDR3 sequence (DNA): TGTGCCAGCAGCATGACAGCCACGAACTATGGCTACACCTTC. Translated: CASSMTATNYGYTF.

This chain links TRBV3-1 (or the pseudogene TRBV3-2) with TRBJ1-5, with 7 bases lining up with TRBD1. V dropped 1 base and J dropped 1; count of bases not matched to a gene: 1. Germline V CDR1 and CDR2: LGHDT, YNNKEL (reference sequence). The CDR3 covers 15 residues. CDR3 sequence: CASSQGGGSNQPQHF. In DNA form, the CDR3 reads TGTGCCAGCAGCCAAGGAGGGGGCAGCAATCAGCCCCAGCATTTT.

The chain's CDR3 is CASTDGGGELFF. The CDR3 DNA follows: TGTGCCAGCACCGACGGGGGCGGGGAGCTGTTTTTT. This sequence joins TRBV6-5 and TRBJ2-2, with a possible D match to TRBD2 (6 bases). Per the germline V gene, CDR1 is MNHEY and CDR2 is SVGAGI. Between the trimmed V and J ends, which lost 7 bases and 7 bases, there was a span of 10 bases. CDR3 size: 12 residues.

V usage is TRBV7-8 and J usage is TRBJ2-5; TRBD1 matches 7 bases. Germline V gene lookup returns CDR1 SGHVS and CDR2 FQNEAQ. The CDR3 has 14 amino acids. Trimming cost V 4 bases and J 4 bases; bases outside gene matches: 6. The CDR3: CASSYVGGVETQYF. CDR3 sequence (DNA): TGTGCCAGCAGCTATGTAGGGGGCGTAGAGACCCAGTACTTC.

The chain uses TRBV7-8 and TRBJ2-6; no clear D. From germline, CDR1 is SGHVS and CDR2 FQNEAQ. V was clipped by 2 bases and J by 4 bases, with 12 bases between them. The CDR3 is 16 residues long. Written as DNA, the CDR3 is TGTGCCAGCAGCTTAACGGCAGGTTTAGGGGCCAACGTCCTGACTTTC. Translated, it gives CASSLTAGLGANVLTF.

This chain links TRBV19 with TRBJ2-7; 8 nucleotides agree with TRBD1. The CDR3 has 15 residues. The germline CDR1 and CDR2 sequences are LNHDA and SQIVND (reference sequence). With V trimmed by 5 bases and J by 5 bases, 11 bases remained unmatched. DNA for the CDR3: TGTGCCAGTAGTCGCAACCCAGGGGGCCACGACGAGCAGTACTTC. Its translation is CASSRNPGGHDEQYF. The entire variable domain, with the rest obtained from reference TRBV19 and TRBJ2-7, is as follows: DGGITQSPKYLFRKEGQNVTLSCEQNLNHDAMYWYRQDPGQGLRLIYYSQIVNDFQKGDIAEGYSVSREKKESFPLTVTSAQKNPTAFYLCASSRNPGGHDEQYFGPGTRLTVT.

The J gene is TRBJ2-7, the V gene TRBV18, with a possible D match to TRBD2 (5 bases). The CDR3 is made up of 15 amino acids. Germline lookup yields CDR1 KGHSH and CDR2 LQKENI. V lost 6 bases and J 2 bases, leaving 17 bases between the germline ends. In DNA form, the CDR3 reads TGTGCCAGCTCGCTGGACTGGGGATCTACCTACGAGCAGTACGTC. Its translation: CASSLDWGSTYEQYV.

V usage is TRBV10-2 and J usage is TRBJ2-1; 7 positions agree with TRBD1. The germline V gene has CDR1 WSHSY and CDR2 SAAADI. V trimming: 4 bases; J trimming: 9 bases; junction bases outside the gene matches: 9. There are 14 residues in the CDR3. The CDR3 sequence: CASSGQGEGSEQFF. The CDR3 coding sequence is TGCGCCAGCAGTGGGCAGGGGGAAGGGAGTGAGCAGTTCTTC.

The chain links TRBV3-1 (or the pseudogene TRBV3-2) to TRBJ1-1; D possibly corresponds to TRBD1 (5 bases). The ends were cut back, 2 bases at V and 3 bases at J, with 10 bases in the middle. The CDR3 totals 14 residues. Germline assignment: CDR1 LGHDT and CDR2 YNNKEL (reference sequence). The DNA of the CDR3 is TGTGCCAGCAGCCAAAATGGCAGGGACACTGAAGCTTTCTTT. It is translated as CASSQNGRDTEAFF.

A few counts support this clone. The chain uses TRBV6-5 and TRBJ1-4; no clear D. The germline V gene has CDR1 MNHEY and CDR2 SVGAGI. Trimming pared 5 bases from V and 4 bases from J, leaving 14 bases between. CDR3 length: 15 residues. As DNA, the CDR3 is TGTGCCAGCAGTAAAAACGGTGTCCTTAATGAAAAACTGTTTTTT. Translating it yields CASSKNGVLNEKLFF.

This clone was detected a few times. V usage is TRBV25-1 and J usage is TRBJ2-7; 14 bases agree with TRBD2. Unmatched junction bases numbered 11, after V lost 6 bases and J lost 4 bases. The CDR3 consists of 17 residues. The V gene's germline CDR1 is MGHDK and CDR2 SYGVNS. In DNA, the CDR3 is TGTGCCAGCAGCGAAACTCCGGGACTAGCGGGAGCTTACGAGCAGTACTTC. Translated: CASSETPGLAGAYEQYF.

The chain combines TRBV30 with TRBJ2-2; TRBD1 matches at 7 bases. The CDR3 extends over 16 amino acids. From germline, CDR1 is GTSNPN and CDR2 SVGIG (reference sequence). V gave up 0 bases and J gave up 5 bases; unmatched junction bases: 9. The CDR3 sequence: CAWSVPSTGRTGELFF. CDR3 coding DNA: TGTGCCTGGAGTGTACCGTCGACAGGGCGGACCGGGGAGCTGTTTTTT.

The chain is built from TRBV4-1 and TRBJ1-6, with 10 bases identical to TRBD1. Germline-derived CDR1 and CDR2 are MGHRA and YSYEKL. The ends lost 3 bases at V and 8 bases at J; junction bases unmatched: 10. CDR3 length: 17 residues. CDR3 protein: CASSHRDRGLFHSPLHF. In DNA form, the CDR3 reads TGCGCCAGCAGCCACCGGGACAGGGGACTCTTCCATTCACCCCTCCACTTT.

This chain joins TRBV5-1 and TRBJ1-1; 8 positions match TRBD1. The CDR3 is 14 amino acids. In germline, CDR1 is SGHRS, CDR2 YFSETQ. Trimming cost V 4 bases and J 4 bases; bases outside gene matches: 6. The CDR3 loop reads CASSAGQGVTEAFF. The CDR3 DNA sequence: TGCGCCAGCAGCGCTGGACAGGGAGTCACTGAAGCTTTCTTT.

The rearrangement uses TRBV19 and TRBJ1-5, with a possible D match to TRBD1 (5 bases). The length of the CDR3 is 17 residues. The V gene lost 4 bases and the J gene lost 3 bases, with 19 bases spanning the gap. The germline CDR1 and CDR2 sequences are LNHDA and SQIVND (reference sequence). In DNA form, the CDR3 reads TGTGCCAGTAGTAAGGAGTCCCGGGGGTCCGCCAATCAGCCCCAGCATTTT. Protein product: CASSKESRGSANQPQHF.

The genes are TRBV5-5 and TRBJ1-5; no firm D call. Germline V gene data show CDR1 as SGHKS and CDR2 as YYEKEE (reference sequence). V lost 0 bases and J 2 bases, leaving 6 bases between the germline ends. This CDR3 is built from 14 residues. The CDR3 DNA reads TGTGCCAGCAGCTTGGATGGAGGCAATCAGCCCCAGCATTTT. Translated: CASSLDGGNQPQHF.